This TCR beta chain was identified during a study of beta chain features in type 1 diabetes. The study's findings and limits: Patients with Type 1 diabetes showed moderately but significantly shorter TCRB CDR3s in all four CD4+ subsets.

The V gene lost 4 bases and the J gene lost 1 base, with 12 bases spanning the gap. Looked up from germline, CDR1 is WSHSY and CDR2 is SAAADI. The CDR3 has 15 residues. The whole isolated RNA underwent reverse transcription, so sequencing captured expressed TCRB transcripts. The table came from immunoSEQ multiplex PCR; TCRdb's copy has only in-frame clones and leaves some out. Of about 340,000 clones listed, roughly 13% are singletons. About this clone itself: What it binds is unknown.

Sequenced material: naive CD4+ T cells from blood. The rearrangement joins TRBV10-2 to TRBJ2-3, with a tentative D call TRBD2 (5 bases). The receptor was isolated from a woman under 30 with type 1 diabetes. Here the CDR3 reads CASSGLKLGTDTQYF. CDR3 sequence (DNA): TGCGCCAGCAGTGGGCTGAAACTAGGCACAGATACGCAGTATTTT.